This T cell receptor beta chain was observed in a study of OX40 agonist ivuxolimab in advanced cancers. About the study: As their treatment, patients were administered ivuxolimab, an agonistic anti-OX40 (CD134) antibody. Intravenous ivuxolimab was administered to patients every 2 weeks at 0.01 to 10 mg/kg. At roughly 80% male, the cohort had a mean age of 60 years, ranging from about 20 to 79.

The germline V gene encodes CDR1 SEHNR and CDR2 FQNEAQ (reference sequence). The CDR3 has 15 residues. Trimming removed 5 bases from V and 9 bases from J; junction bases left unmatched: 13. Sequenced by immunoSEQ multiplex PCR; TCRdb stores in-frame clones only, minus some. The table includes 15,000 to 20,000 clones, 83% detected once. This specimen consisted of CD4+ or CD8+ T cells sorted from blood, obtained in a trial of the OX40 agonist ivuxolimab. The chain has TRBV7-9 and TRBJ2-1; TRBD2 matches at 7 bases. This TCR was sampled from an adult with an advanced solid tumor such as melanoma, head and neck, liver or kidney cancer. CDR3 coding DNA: TGTGCCAGCAGCGCCTCGGGCACCTCGGGGGGTGAGCAGTTCTTC. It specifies CASSASGTSGGEQFF.